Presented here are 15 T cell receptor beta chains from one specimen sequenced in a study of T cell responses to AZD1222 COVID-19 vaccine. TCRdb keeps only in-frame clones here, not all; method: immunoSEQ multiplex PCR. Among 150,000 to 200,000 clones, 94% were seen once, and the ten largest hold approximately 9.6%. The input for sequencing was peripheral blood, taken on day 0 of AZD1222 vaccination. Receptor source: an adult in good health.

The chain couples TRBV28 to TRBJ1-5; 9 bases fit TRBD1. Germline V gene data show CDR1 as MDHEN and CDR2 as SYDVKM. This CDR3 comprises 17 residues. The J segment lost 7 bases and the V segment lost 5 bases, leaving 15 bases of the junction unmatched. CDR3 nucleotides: TGTGCCAGCAGTCCTACCCCTGACAGGGGGATAGAACAGCCCCAGCATTTT. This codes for CASSPTPDRGIEQPQHF.

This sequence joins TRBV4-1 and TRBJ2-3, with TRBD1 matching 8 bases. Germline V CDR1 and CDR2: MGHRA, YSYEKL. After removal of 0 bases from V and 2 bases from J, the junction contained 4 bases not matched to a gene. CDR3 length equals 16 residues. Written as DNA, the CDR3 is TGCGCCAGCAGCCAAGACTCAGGGGGCCTCACAGATACGCAGTATTTT. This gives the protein CASSQDSGGLTDTQYF.

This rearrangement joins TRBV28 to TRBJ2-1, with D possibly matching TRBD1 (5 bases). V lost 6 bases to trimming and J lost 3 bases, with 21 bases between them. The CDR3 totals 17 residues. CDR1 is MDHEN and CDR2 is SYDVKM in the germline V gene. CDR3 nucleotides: TGTGCCAGCAGCCTGCTACTGGGGCAGGGCCACTACAATGAGCAGTTCTTC. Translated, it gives CASSLLLGQGHYNEQFF.

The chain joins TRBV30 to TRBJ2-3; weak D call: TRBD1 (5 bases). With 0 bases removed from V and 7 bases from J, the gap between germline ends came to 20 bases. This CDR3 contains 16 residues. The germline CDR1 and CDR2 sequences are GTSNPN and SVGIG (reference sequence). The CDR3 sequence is CAWSVPGALLPNTQYF. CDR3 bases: TGTGCCTGGAGTGTACCTGGGGCCCTCCTTCCCAATACGCAGTATTTT.

The CDR3 DNA reads TGTGCCACCTCCCAGGGGCGGACCGACACTGAAGCTTTCTTT. This encodes CATSQGRTDTEAFF. The chain links TRBV6-5 to TRBJ1-1, with D tentatively TRBD1 (6 bases). With 10 bases removed from V and 3 bases from J, the gap between germline ends came to 18 bases. This CDR3 is 14 amino acids long. The V gene's germline CDR1 is MNHEY and CDR2 SVGAGI.

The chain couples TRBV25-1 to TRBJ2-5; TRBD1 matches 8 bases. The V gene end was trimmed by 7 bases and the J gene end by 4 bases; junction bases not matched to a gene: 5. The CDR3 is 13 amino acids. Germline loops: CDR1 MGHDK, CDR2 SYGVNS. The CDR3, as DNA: TGTGCCAGCACTTGGACAGGGCGAGAGACCCAGTACTTC. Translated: CASTWTGRETQYF.

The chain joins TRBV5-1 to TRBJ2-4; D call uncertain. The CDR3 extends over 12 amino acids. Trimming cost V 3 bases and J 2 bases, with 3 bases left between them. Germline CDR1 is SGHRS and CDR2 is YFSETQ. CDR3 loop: CASSSPKNIQYF. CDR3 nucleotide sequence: TGCGCCAGCAGCTCCCCCAAAAACATTCAGTACTTC. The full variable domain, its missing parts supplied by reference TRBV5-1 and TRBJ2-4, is KAGVTQTPRYLIKTRGQQVTLSCSPISGHRSVSWYQQTPGQGLQFLFEYFSETQRNKGNFPGRFSGRQFSNSRSEMNVSTLELGDSALYLCASSSPKNIQYFGAGTRLSVL.

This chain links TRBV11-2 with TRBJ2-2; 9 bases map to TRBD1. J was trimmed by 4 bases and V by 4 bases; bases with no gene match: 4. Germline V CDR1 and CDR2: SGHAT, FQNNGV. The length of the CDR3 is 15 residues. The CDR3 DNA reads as TGTGCCAGCAGCTCTGGGACAGGGCGCACCGGGGAGCTGTTTTTT. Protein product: CASSSGTGRTGELFF. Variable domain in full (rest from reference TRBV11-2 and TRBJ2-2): EAGVAQSPRYKIIEKRQSVAFWCNPISGHATLYWYQQILGQGPKLLIQFQNNGVVDDSQLPKDRFSAERLKGVDSTLKIQPAKLEDSAVYLCASSSGTGRTGELFFGEGSRLTVL.

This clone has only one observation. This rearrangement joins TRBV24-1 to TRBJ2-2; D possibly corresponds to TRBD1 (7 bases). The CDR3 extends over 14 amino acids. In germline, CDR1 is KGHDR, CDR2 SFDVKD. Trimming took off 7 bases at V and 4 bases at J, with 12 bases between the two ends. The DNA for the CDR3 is TGTGCCACCAGCAGGGGGGCGCGCACCGGGGAGCTGTTTTTT. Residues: CATSRGARTGELFF.

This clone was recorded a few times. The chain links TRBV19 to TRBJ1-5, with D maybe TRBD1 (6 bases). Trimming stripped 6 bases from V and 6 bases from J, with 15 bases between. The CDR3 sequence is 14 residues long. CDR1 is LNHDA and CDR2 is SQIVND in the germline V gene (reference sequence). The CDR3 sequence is CASSRTVLSQPQHF. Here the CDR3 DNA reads TGTGCCAGTAGCCGGACAGTCTTGTCTCAGCCCCAGCATTTT. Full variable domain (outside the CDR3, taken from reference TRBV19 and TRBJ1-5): DGGITQSPKYLFRKEGQNVTLSCEQNLNHDAMYWYRQDPGQGLRLIYYSQIVNDFQKGDIAEGYSVSREKKESFPLTVTSAQKNPTAFYLCASSRTVLSQPQHFGDGTRLSIL.

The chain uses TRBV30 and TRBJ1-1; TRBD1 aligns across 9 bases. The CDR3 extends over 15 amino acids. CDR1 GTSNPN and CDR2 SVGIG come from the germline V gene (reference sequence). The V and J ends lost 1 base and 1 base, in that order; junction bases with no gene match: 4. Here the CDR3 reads CAWSGDRDWNTEAFF. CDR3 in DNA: TGTGCCTGGAGTGGGGACAGGGATTGGAACACTGAAGCTTTCTTT.

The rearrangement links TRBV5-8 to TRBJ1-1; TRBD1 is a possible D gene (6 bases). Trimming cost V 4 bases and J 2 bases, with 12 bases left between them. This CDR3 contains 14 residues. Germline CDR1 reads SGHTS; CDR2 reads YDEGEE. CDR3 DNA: TGTGCCAGCAGCGGAAGGACAGTAAACACTGAAGCTTTCTTT. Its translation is CASSGRTVNTEAFF.

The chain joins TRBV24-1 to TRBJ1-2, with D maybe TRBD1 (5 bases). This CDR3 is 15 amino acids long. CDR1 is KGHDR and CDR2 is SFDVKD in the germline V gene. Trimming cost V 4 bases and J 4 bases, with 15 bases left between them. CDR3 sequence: CATSDRGSGSYGYTF. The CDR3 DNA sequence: TGTGCCACCAGTGACCGCGGGTCAGGGAGCTATGGCTACACCTTC.

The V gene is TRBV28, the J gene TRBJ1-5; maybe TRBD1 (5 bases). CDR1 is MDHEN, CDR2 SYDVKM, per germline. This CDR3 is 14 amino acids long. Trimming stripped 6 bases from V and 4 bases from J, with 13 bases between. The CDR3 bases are TGTGCCAGCAGACGAGCGGGGGAGAATCAGCCCCAGCATTTT. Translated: CASRRAGENQPQHF.

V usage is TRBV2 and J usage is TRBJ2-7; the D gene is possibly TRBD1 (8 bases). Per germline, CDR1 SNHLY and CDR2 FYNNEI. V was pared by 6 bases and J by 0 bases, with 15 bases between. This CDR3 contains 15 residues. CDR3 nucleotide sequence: TGTGCCAGCAGACCACAGGGGGGGGCCTCCTACGAGCAGTACTTC. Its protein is CASRPQGGASYEQYF.